The 18 T cell receptor beta chains below were found in one sample sequenced in a study of blood T cell repertoires in COVID-19. This table comes from immunoSEQ multiplex PCR, and its TCRdb copy is limited to in-frame clones, with some not included. The sample records about 100,000 clones, about 77% being singletons. Sequenced sample: peripheral blood. The receptors were gathered from a woman aged 70-85 years with acute or convalescent COVID-19.

V is TRBV19 and J is TRBJ1-5; possibly TRBD1 for D (5 bases). Germline CDR1 LNHDA, CDR2 SQIVND (reference sequence). The CDR3 sequence is 15 residues long. V gave up 5 bases and J gave up 7 bases, with 18 bases separating them. The CDR3 nucleotides are TGTGCCAGTAGTCCCCAACCGCAGAAGGGGCAGCCCCAGCATTTT. It codes for CASSPQPQKGQPQHF.

The V gene is TRBV5-1, the J gene TRBJ1-1; no clear D. Trimming left V 0 bases short and J 3 bases short, with 9 bases between. Germline V gene sequence: CDR1 SGHRS, CDR2 YFSETQ. The CDR3 contains 14 residues. For the CDR3, the DNA is TGCGCCAGCAGCTTGGATCTCGGGTACACTGAAGCTTTCTTT. Its translation is CASSLDLGYTEAFF.

By frequency in the sample, this clone is medium-sized. J is TRBJ2-1 and V is TRBV29-1, with a tentative D call TRBD2 (5 bases). Trimming shortened V by 4 bases and J by 7 bases, and 14 bases separated the two germline ends. The CDR3 is 13 amino acids. CDR1 and CDR2 from the germline V gene are SQVTM and ANQGSEA. In DNA form, the CDR3 reads TGCAGCGTTGTATACCTTGAGGGAAATGAGCAGTTCTTC. It translates to CSVVYLEGNEQFF.

V usage is TRBV11-2 and J usage is TRBJ2-1, with D perhaps TRBD2 (7 bases). This CDR3 spans 15 amino acids. The germline V and J ends were trimmed by 4 bases and 0 bases, with 10 bases remaining between them. Germline values: CDR1 SGHAT, CDR2 FQNNGV. The CDR3 bases are TGTGCCAGCAGCTGGGGGGGGGCCTCCTACAATGAGCAGTTCTTC. Amino acids: CASSWGGASYNEQFF.

This chain joins TRBV6-1 and TRBJ1-6; a possible D gene is TRBD1 (5 bases). Germline V gene sequence: CDR1 MNHNS, CDR2 SASEGT. Deletions cut 3 bases from V and 10 bases from J, with 22 bases between. This CDR3 has 17 amino acids. The CDR3 nucleotides are TGTGCCAGCAGTGACGCCCCTCCAGACAGTGCGGCGTCACCCCTCCACTTT. Translating it yields CASSDAPPDSAASPLHF.

The rearrangement uses TRBV30 and TRBJ2-7; 8 nucleotides agree with TRBD2. The CDR3 is 15 amino acids. V dropped 0 bases and J dropped 3; count of bases not matched to a gene: 7. The germline V gene encodes CDR1 GTSNPN and CDR2 SVGIG (reference sequence). The CDR3 bases are TGTGCCTGGAGTGTAAATACGGGGGGGTTCTACGAGCAGTACTTC. It is translated as CAWSVNTGGFYEQYF.

V and J are TRBV2 and TRBJ1-1, with a possible D match to TRBD1 (5 bases). V was clipped by 8 bases and J by 3 bases, with 16 bases between them. CDR3 length equals 14 residues. Germline values: CDR1 SNHLY, CDR2 FYNNEI. DNA of the CDR3: TGTGCCAGCGGAGAGATGGACACCTACACTGAAGCTTTCTTT. It yields the protein CASGEMDTYTEAFF.

This clone was seen a handful of times. The rearrangement links TRBV15 to TRBJ1-2; D gene uncertain. Trimming took off 11 bases at V and 6 bases at J, with 28 bases between the two ends. CDR1 is LNHNV and CDR2 is YYDKDF in the germline V gene (reference sequence). The CDR3 sequence is 16 residues long. Here the CDR3 reads CAPPIVGRAGEDGYTF. CDR3 coding DNA: TGTGCCCCTCCTATTGTCGGGAGGGCGGGCGAAGATGGCTACACCTTC. The complete variable domain, with remaining parts taken from reference TRBV15 and TRBJ1-2, reads DAMVIQNPRYQVTQFGKPVTLSCSQTLNHNVMYWYQQKSSQAPKLLFHYYDKDFNNEADTPDNFQSRRPNTSFCFLDIRSPGLGDTAMYLCAPPIVGRAGEDGYTFGSGTRLTVV.

The chain has TRBV7-2 and TRBJ1-2, with D unclear. This CDR3 has 14 amino acids. V lost 1 base to trimming and J lost 4 bases, with 10 bases between them. Germline V CDR1 and CDR2: SGHTA, FQGNSA. The chain's CDR3 is CASSLVARSYGYTF. For the CDR3, the DNA is TGTGCCAGCAGCTTAGTAGCCCGCTCCTATGGCTACACCTTC.

The chain employs TRBV19 and TRBJ1-1; 8 bases line up with TRBD1. V lost 6 bases to trimming and J lost 1 base; unmatched junction nucleotides: 7. Per germline, CDR1 LNHDA and CDR2 SQIVND (reference sequence). The CDR3 is made up of 15 amino acids. The CDR3 DNA sequence: TGTGCCAGTAGACCCGGCGACAGGGGGAACACTGAAGCTTTCTTT. It codes for CASRPGDRGNTEAFF.

This clone appeared a few times. V and J are TRBV18 and TRBJ1-6, with 9 bases fitting TRBD1. CDR1 and CDR2 from the germline V gene are KGHSH and LQKENI. CDR3 size: 16 residues. Losses at the gene ends were 3 bases for V and 10 bases for J; bases not matched to a gene: 10. This CDR3 is CASSPWPRDRDSPLHF. The CDR3 region has the DNA TGTGCCAGCTCACCTTGGCCCCGGGACAGGGACTCACCCCTCCACTTT.

This sequence joins TRBV28 and TRBJ2-7; maybe TRBD2 (6 bases). The CDR3 consists of 14 residues. Looked up from germline, CDR1 is MDHEN and CDR2 is SYDVKM. V was clipped by 5 bases and J by 6 bases, with 17 bases between them. CDR3 in amino acids: CASSRTTRGSEQYV. DNA for the CDR3: TGTGCCAGCAGTCGAACGACCCGGGGGAGCGAGCAGTACGTC.

The chain carries TRBV19 and TRBJ2-3; no firm D call. Germline assignment: CDR1 LNHDA and CDR2 SQIVND (reference sequence). The V and J ends lost 8 bases and 5 bases respectively, with 14 bases between them. The CDR3 totals 13 residues. Here the CDR3 DNA reads TGTGCCAGTTTTCCTGGGTCGGGAGATACGCAGTATTTT. Protein sequence: CASFPGSGDTQYF.

This chain links TRBV9 with TRBJ2-3, with a tentative D call TRBD1 (6 bases). Germline V gene sequence: CDR1 SGDLS, CDR2 YYNGEE. Between the trimmed V and J ends, which lost 4 bases and 0 bases, there was a span of 15 bases. The CDR3 loop spans 16 amino acids. The CDR3 sequence is CASSRTGTPSTDTQYF. The CDR3 region has the DNA TGTGCCAGCAGCCGTACAGGGACCCCTAGCACAGATACGCAGTATTTT.

The rearrangement joins TRBV28 to TRBJ2-2; 7 nucleotides line up with TRBD1. There are 14 residues in the CDR3. The V gene's germline CDR1 is MDHEN and CDR2 SYDVKM. Trimming cost V 10 bases and J 3 bases; bases outside gene matches: 8. CDR3 nucleotides: TGTGCCATCGGAAGGGGGCCGGACACCGGGGAGCTGTTTTTT. Translated: CAIGRGPDTGELFF.

The chain is built from TRBV5-4 and TRBJ2-5, with 11 positions matching TRBD2. The CDR3 totals 16 residues. CDR1 and CDR2 from the germline V gene are SGHNT and YYREEE (reference sequence). J lost 4 bases, V lost 2 bases, and 7 bases had no gene match. Written as DNA, the CDR3 is TGTGCCAGCAGCTTAACTAGCGGGGGTAGGGGAGAGACCCAGTACTTC. It specifies CASSLTSGGRGETQYF.

The chain uses TRBV27 and TRBJ2-3; the match to TRBD2 covers 8 bases. The CDR3 extends over 16 amino acids. Germline trimming cut 0 bases from V and 4 bases from J; bases unmatched to any gene: 6. Germline V lookup: CDR1 MNHEY, CDR2 SMNVEV (reference sequence). Here the CDR3 DNA reads TGTGCCAGCAGTTTATCGGCGATAGCGGGACCAGATACGCAGTATTTT. This sequence encodes CASSLSAIAGPDTQYF.

V gene TRBV10-3 combines with J gene TRBJ2-7, with 13 bases fitting TRBD2. The CDR3 sequence is 15 residues long. V lost 2 bases to trimming and J lost 6 bases; unmatched junction nucleotides: 4. Looked up from germline, CDR1 is ENHRY and CDR2 is SYGVKD. CDR3 region: CAISETSGGASEQYF. DNA of the CDR3: TGTGCCATCAGTGAGACTAGCGGGGGGGCCTCCGAGCAGTACTTC.